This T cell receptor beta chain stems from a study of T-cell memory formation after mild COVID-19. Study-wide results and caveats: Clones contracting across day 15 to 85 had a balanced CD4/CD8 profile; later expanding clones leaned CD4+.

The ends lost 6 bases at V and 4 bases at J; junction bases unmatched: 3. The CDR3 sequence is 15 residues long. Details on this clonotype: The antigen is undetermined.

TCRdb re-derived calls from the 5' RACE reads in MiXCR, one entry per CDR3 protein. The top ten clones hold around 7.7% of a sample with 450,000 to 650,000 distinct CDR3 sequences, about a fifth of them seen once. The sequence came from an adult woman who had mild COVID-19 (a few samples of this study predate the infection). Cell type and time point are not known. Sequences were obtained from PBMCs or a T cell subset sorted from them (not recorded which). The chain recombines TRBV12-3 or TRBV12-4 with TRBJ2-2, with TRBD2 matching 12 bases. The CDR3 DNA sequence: TGTGCCAGCAGGGCGGGACTAGCGGGCACCGGGGAGCTGTTTTTT. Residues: CASRAGLAGTGELFF.